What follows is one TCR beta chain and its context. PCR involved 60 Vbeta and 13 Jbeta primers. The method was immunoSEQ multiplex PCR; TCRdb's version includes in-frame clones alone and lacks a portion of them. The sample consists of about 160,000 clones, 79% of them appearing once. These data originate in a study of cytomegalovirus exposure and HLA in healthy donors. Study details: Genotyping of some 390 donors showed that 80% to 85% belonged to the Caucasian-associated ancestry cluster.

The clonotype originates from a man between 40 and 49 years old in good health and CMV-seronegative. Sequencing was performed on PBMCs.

CDR3 nucleotides: TGCGCCAGCAGGAGAAGTACTAGTTTAAATACCGGGGAGCTGTTTTTT. Protein sequence: CASRRSTSLNTGELFF. This chain uses TRBV5-1 with TRBJ2-2; tentatively, D is TRBD2 (5 bases). Germline V lookup: CDR1 SGHRS, CDR2 YFSETQ. The V gene lost 5 bases and the J gene lost 5 bases, with 19 bases spanning the gap. CDR3 length: 16 amino acids.